This T cell receptor beta chain derives from a study of early T cells in non-severe SARS-CoV-2 infection. TCRdb independently ran MiXCR on the 5' RACE reads; one entry per CDR3 protein. There are about 99,000 distinct CDR3 sequences in the sample; over 15% occur only once, and around 1.3% lies in the top ten. This clonotype has only a few counts. This TCR was recovered from an adult who was a healthcare worker with PCR-confirmed SARS-CoV-2 infection or an uninfected control (not recorded which). Sequenced input: whole blood.

The CDR3 is CASSYSGQGTGGYTF. The CDR3 bases are TGTGCCAGCAGTTACTCCGGACAGGGGACTGGTGGCTACACCTTC. The chain joins TRBV6-6 to TRBJ1-2; 9 bases match TRBD1. Germline V gives CDR1 MNHNY, CDR2 SVGAGI (reference sequence). The CDR3 is made up of 15 amino acids. V lost 0 bases, J lost 7 bases, and 6 bases stayed unmatched.